These 29 T cell receptor beta chains share one sample of origin, sequenced in a study of OX40 agonist ivuxolimab in advanced cancers. Libraries were prepared by immunoSEQ multiplex PCR; TCRdb keeps only in-frame clonotypes and omits some of them. The sample yields approximately 32,000 clones, around 90% seen once. This sample comprised CD4+ or CD8+ T cells sorted from blood, obtained in a trial of the OX40 agonist ivuxolimab. The receptors derive from an adult with an advanced solid tumor such as melanoma, head and neck, liver or kidney cancer.

The table lists this clone with a count of one. The chain combines TRBV2 with TRBJ1-3, with unresolved D. CDR1 SNHLY and CDR2 FYNNEI come from the germline V gene. CDR3 size: 14 residues. V was cut by 5 bases and J by 6 bases, with 14 bases left in between. CDR3 sequence (DNA): TGTGCCAGCAGTCAGCCTACGGGAACAAACACCATATATTTT. Translated, it gives CASSQPTGTNTIYF.

This rearrangement joins TRBV18 to TRBJ1-2; D unclear. V gave up 5 bases and J gave up 8 bases, with 18 bases separating them. This CDR3 comprises 14 residues. Germline CDR1 and CDR2: KGHSH and LQKENI. DNA of the CDR3: TGTGCCAGCTCAGCGGACCGGTCTTATCGCGGCTACACCTTC. It translates to CASSADRSYRGYTF.

This chain connects TRBV7-9 to TRBJ2-7, with TRBD2 identical over 9 bases. Per the germline V gene, CDR1 is SEHNR and CDR2 is FQNEAQ (reference sequence). With V trimmed by 5 bases and J by 3 bases, 2 bases remained unmatched. This CDR3 has 13 amino acids. CDR3 sequence: CASSLTSGYEQYF. In nucleotides, the CDR3 is TGTGCCAGCAGCCTGACTAGCGGCTACGAGCAGTACTTC.

The V and J genes are TRBV5-1 and TRBJ1-4, with D perhaps TRBD1 (6 bases). V was clipped by 4 bases and J by 7 bases, with 14 bases between them. The CDR3 runs to 14 residues. CDR1 and CDR2 (germline): SGHRS, YFSETQ. The CDR3 DNA reads TGCGCCAGCAGCCCCCTAGGGGGAGGTGAAAAACTGTTTTTT. Its protein is CASSPLGGGEKLFF.

V gene TRBV28 combines with J gene TRBJ2-7; no clear D gene. The CDR3 spans 13 residues. The V end was cut by 2 bases, the J end by 2 bases, with 7 bases between. CDR1 MDHEN and CDR2 SYDVKM come from the germline V gene. This chain's CDR3 is CASSLHGPYEQYF. The CDR3 DNA reads as TGTGCCAGCAGTTTACACGGACCCTACGAGCAGTACTTC.

V is TRBV27 and J is TRBJ2-7; TRBD2 aligns across 9 bases. CDR1 MNHEY and CDR2 SMNVEV come from the germline V gene (reference sequence). There are 15 residues in the CDR3. V gave up 8 bases and J gave up 2 bases; unmatched junction bases: 10. CDR3 bases: TGTGCCAGCCAGCGGGGGGCGGGCATCACCTACGAGCAGTACTTC. Translated, it gives CASQRGAGITYEQYF.

The J gene is TRBJ2-5, the V gene TRBV28; TRBD1 matches 12 bases. The CDR3 sequence is 17 residues long. V was pared by 5 bases and J by 5 bases, with 12 bases of the junction left unmatched. Germline V gene lookup returns CDR1 MDHEN and CDR2 SYDVKM. The DNA of the CDR3 is TGTGCCAGCAGTCCAGCCGGGACAGGGGGCTCTAGGGAGACCCAGTACTTC. This codes for CASSPAGTGGSRETQYF. Full variable domain (missing parts from reference TRBV28 and TRBJ2-5): DVKVTQSSRYLVKRTGEKVFLECVQDMDHENMFWYRQDPGLGLRLIYFSYDVKMKEKGDIPEGYSVSREKKERFSLILESASTNQTSMYLCASSPAGTGGSRETQYFGPGTRLLVL.

The gene calls are TRBV18 and TRBJ2-1, with D perhaps TRBD2 (5 bases). CDR1 is KGHSH and CDR2 is LQKENI in the germline V gene. This CDR3 comprises 12 residues. V was shortened by 10 bases and J by 8 bases, with 15 bases between the two germline ends. CDR3 bases: TGTGCCACTCGGACGGAGGTGGATGAGCAGTTCTTC. It yields the protein CATRTEVDEQFF.

The rearrangement links TRBV29-1 to TRBJ2-1; D call uncertain. The CDR3 has 15 amino acids. Trimming pared 3 bases from V and 0 bases from J, leaving 12 bases between. CDR1 and CDR2 from the germline V gene are SQVTM and ANQGSEA. This CDR3 is CSVEGSRSSYNEQFF. DNA of the CDR3: TGCAGCGTTGAGGGTTCGAGGAGCTCCTACAATGAGCAGTTCTTC.

J is TRBJ1-1 and V is TRBV7-3, with D unresolved. Looked up from germline, CDR1 is SGHTA and CDR2 is FQGTGA. The CDR3 is made up of 14 amino acids. Trimming removed 5 bases at V and 3 bases at J, with 13 bases between. The CDR3 DNA follows: TGTGCCAGCAGCCCTACAGTGGGGTACACTGAAGCTTTCTTT. This encodes CASSPTVGYTEAFF. The complete variable domain, with remaining parts taken from reference TRBV7-3 and TRBJ1-1, reads GAGVSQTPSNKVTEKGKYVELRCDPISGHTALYWYRQSLGQGPEFLIYFQGTGAADDSGLPNDRFFAVRPEGSVSTLKIQRTERGDSAVYLCASSPTVGYTEAFFGQGTRLTVV.

The CDR3 nucleotides are TGTGCCAGCAGATTGTGGGGAGAAGCTTTCTTT. Protein: CASRLWGEAFF. The chain has TRBV6-1 and TRBJ1-1; D is uncertain. Germline values: CDR1 MNHNS, CDR2 SASEGT. The CDR3 runs 11 residues. V was cut by 6 bases and J by 8 bases, with 10 bases left in between.

The genes are TRBV10-1 and TRBJ2-7; TRBD2 matches 10 bases. The CDR3 runs to 17 residues. V gave up 10 bases and J gave up 1 base; unmatched junction bases: 16. Germline assignment: CDR1 WNHNN and CDR2 SYGVQD (reference sequence). The CDR3: CATSFSGRALRSYEQYF. CDR3 sequence (DNA): TGCGCCACCTCATTCAGCGGGAGGGCCCTGAGGTCCTACGAGCAGTACTTC.

The chain uses TRBV29-1 and TRBJ2-5; no reliable D call. The germline V gene has CDR1 SQVTM and CDR2 ANQGSEA. V shed 6 bases and J shed 4 bases, with 15 bases lying between them. The length of the CDR3 is 13 residues. For the CDR3, the DNA is TGCAGCGTGGAAAGGGCCTTGGGAGAGACCCAGTACTTC. Its protein product is CSVERALGETQYF.

This chain joins TRBV29-1 and TRBJ1-1, with 8 bases fitting TRBD1. V lost 6 bases, J lost 2 bases, and 5 bases stayed unmatched. CDR1 and CDR2 (germline): SQVTM, ANQGSEA. The CDR3 has 13 residues. CDR3: CSVLGQVNTEAFF. The CDR3 DNA reads as TGCAGCGTCTTGGGACAGGTTAACACTGAAGCTTTCTTT. Drawing the rest from reference TRBV29-1 and TRBJ1-1, the complete variable domain is SAVISQKPSRDICQRGTSLTIQCQVDSQVTMMFWYRQQPGQSLTLIATANQGSEATYESGFVIDKFPISRPNLTFSTLTVSNMSPEDSSIYLCSVLGQVNTEAFFGQGTRLTVV.

The CDR3 DNA follows: TGTGCCAGCAGCCAAGCGGACAGTGCCTATGGCTACACCTTC. Its protein is CASSQADSAYGYTF. The genes are TRBV14 and TRBJ1-2; tentative D call: TRBD1 (6 bases). From germline, CDR1 is SGHDN and CDR2 FVKESK. Trimming took off 1 base at V and 4 bases at J, with 10 bases between the two ends. This CDR3 has 14 residues. The whole variable domain, remainder taken from reference TRBV14 and TRBJ1-2, is EAGVTQFPSHSVIEKGQTVTLRCDPISGHDNLYWYRRVMGKEIKFLLHFVKESKQDESGMPNNRFLAERTGGTYSTLKVQPAELEDSGVYFCASSQADSAYGYTFGSGTRLTVV.

The V gene is TRBV19, the J gene TRBJ2-1; TRBD2 agrees at 10 bases. Germline lookup yields CDR1 LNHDA and CDR2 SQIVND (reference sequence). Trimming at V came to 7 bases and at J to 7 bases, leaving 4 bases not matched to a gene. CDR3 size: 13 residues. The CDR3 spells CASTWTSGNEQFF. CDR3 in DNA: TGTGCCAGTACCTGGACTAGCGGAAATGAGCAGTTCTTC.

The rearrangement joins TRBV6-6 to TRBJ2-7; perhaps TRBD1 as D (6 bases). This CDR3 comprises 14 residues. CDR1 and CDR2 (germline): MNHNY, SVGAGI (reference sequence). V lost 7 bases and J 0 bases, leaving 13 bases between the germline ends. As DNA, the CDR3 is TGTGCCAGCACATCCGGGACACTCTCCTACGAGCAGTACTTC. It translates to CASTSGTLSYEQYF.

This clone has a handful of counts. This chain links TRBV2 with TRBJ2-7, with TRBD1 identical over 10 bases. The germline CDR1 and CDR2 sequences are SNHLY and FYNNEI. Germline trimming cut 4 bases from V and 7 bases from J; bases unmatched to any gene: 4. This CDR3 is built from 13 residues. The CDR3 here is CASSGQGAGEQYF. As DNA, the CDR3 is TGTGCCAGCAGTGGACAGGGGGCTGGAGAGCAGTACTTC. The full variable domain, its missing parts supplied by reference TRBV2 and TRBJ2-7, is EPEVTQTPSHQVTQMGQEVILRCVPISNHLYFYWYRQILGQKVEFLVSFYNNEISEKSEIFDDQFSVERPDGSNFTLKIRSTKLEDSAMYFCASSGQGAGEQYFGPGTRLTVT.

The chain recombines TRBV18 with TRBJ2-3; the D is unclear. Germline values: CDR1 KGHSH, CDR2 LQKENI. The CDR3 extends over 15 amino acids. Trimming pared 0 bases from V and 0 bases from J, leaving 7 bases between. The DNA for the CDR3 is TGTGCCAGCTCACCACCTCTTAGTAGCACAGATACGCAGTATTTT. Protein product: CASSPPLSSTDTQYF.

This chain links TRBV4-3 with TRBJ1-1; no definite D call. Per the germline V gene, CDR1 is LGHNA and CDR2 is YSLEER. The CDR3 loop spans 14 amino acids. Between the trimmed V and J ends, which lost 0 bases and 0 bases, there was a span of 5 bases. The CDR3 DNA sequence: TGCGCCAGCAGCCAAGATGCCATGAACACTGAAGCTTTCTTT. Protein product: CASSQDAMNTEAFF.

This clone was picked up one time. This rearrangement joins TRBV6-6 to TRBJ1-4; 9 bases match TRBD1. Germline CDR1 MNHNY, CDR2 SVGAGI (reference sequence). The CDR3 runs 16 residues. The trim removed 4 bases at V and 7 bases at J, leaving 10 bases unmatched. The CDR3 DNA follows: TGTGCCAGCAGTTGGACAGGGGATTACTTCGGTGAAAAACTGTTTTTT. Protein product: CASSWTGDYFGEKLFF.

V and J are TRBV29-1 and TRBJ1-1, with TRBD1 as a possible D gene (5 bases). Per the germline V gene, CDR1 is SQVTM and CDR2 is ANQGSEA. Trimming removed 6 bases at V and 11 bases at J, with 16 bases between. The CDR3 length is 11 residues. The CDR3 loop reads CSVADGARAFF. The CDR3 DNA reads as TGCAGCGTCGCCGACGGGGCGAGGGCTTTCTTT.

The CDR3 nucleotides are TGTGCCAGCAGCTTGCTTGGGGGATGGGGAACAGATACGCAGTATTTT. It is translated as CASSLLGGWGTDTQYF. The chain is built from TRBV5-5 and TRBJ2-3, with D perhaps matching TRBD1 or TRBD2 (5 bases each). The CDR3 sequence is 16 residues long. The V gene's germline CDR1 is SGHKS and CDR2 YYEKEE (reference sequence). Between the trimmed V and J ends, which lost 1 base and 3 bases, there was a span of 15 bases.

The chain employs TRBV9 and TRBJ2-1; 9 bases are a match to TRBD2. The CDR3 covers 14 residues. The germline CDR1 and CDR2 sequences are SGDLS and YYNGEE. The V segment lost 4 bases and the J segment 3 bases; nucleotides outside the gene matches: 2. Here the CDR3 reads CASSLAGNYNEQFF. DNA for the CDR3: TGTGCCAGCAGCCTAGCGGGGAACTACAATGAGCAGTTCTTC.

The chain combines TRBV7-2 with TRBJ2-5; D may correspond to TRBD1 or TRBD2 (5 bases each). CDR3 length: 14 amino acids. The V and J ends lost 5 bases and 5 bases respectively, with 15 bases between them. The germline V gene has CDR1 SGHTA and CDR2 FQGNSA. The chain's CDR3 is CASSRGQHKETQYF. In nucleotides, the CDR3 is TGTGCCAGCAGCCGGGGCCAGCATAAGGAGACCCAGTACTTC.

CDR3 DNA sequence: TGTGCCAGCTCACCACCCGGGACAGGGAGAGGGGGCACAGATACGCAGTATTTT. Protein product: CASSPPGTGRGGTDTQYF. The chain combines TRBV18 with TRBJ2-3; 9 bases are shared with TRBD1. There are 18 residues in the CDR3. CDR1 is KGHSH and CDR2 is LQKENI in the germline V gene. Trimming took 0 bases from V and 1 from J; bases not matched to a gene: 8.

V usage is TRBV5-4 and J usage is TRBJ2-1; 7 bases line up with TRBD2. CDR1 and CDR2 from the germline V gene are SGHNT and YYREEE (reference sequence). CDR3 length equals 13 residues. V lost 4 bases to trimming and J lost 3 bases; unmatched junction nucleotides: 1. CDR3 DNA sequence: TGTGCCAGCAGCGGGGGGGACTACAATGAGCAGTTCTTC. It encodes CASSGGDYNEQFF.

This clone was counted between two and nine times. The chain employs TRBV27 and TRBJ2-3; 9 nucleotides line up with TRBD1. The CDR3 is made up of 15 amino acids. The ends lost 3 bases at V and 2 bases at J; junction bases unmatched: 3. The germline V gene has CDR1 MNHEY and CDR2 SMNVEV (reference sequence). CDR3 amino acids: CASSLGTGYTDTQYF. CDR3 DNA: TGTGCCAGCAGTTTGGGGACAGGGTACACAGATACGCAGTATTTT.

The V call is TRBV6-1, the J call TRBJ2-3; D ambiguous. Germline CDR1 MNHNS, CDR2 SASEGT. This CDR3 is 12 amino acids long. V lost 2 bases and J 7 bases, leaving 7 bases between the germline ends. CDR3 sequence (DNA): TGTGCCAGCAGTGAATCTGAAAATACGCAGTATTTT. This codes for CASSESENTQYF.